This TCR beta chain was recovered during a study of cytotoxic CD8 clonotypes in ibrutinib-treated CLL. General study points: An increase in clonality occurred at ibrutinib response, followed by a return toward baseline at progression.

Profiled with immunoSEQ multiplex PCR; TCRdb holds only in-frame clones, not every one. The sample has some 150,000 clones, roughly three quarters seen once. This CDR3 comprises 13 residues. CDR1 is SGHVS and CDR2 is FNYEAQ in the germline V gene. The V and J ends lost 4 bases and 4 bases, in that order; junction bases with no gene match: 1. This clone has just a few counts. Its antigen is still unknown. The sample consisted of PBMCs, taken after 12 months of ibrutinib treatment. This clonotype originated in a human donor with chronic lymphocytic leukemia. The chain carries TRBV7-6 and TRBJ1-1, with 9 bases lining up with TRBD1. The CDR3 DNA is TGTGCCAGCAGCTGGGGACAGGGCACTGAAGCTTTCTTT. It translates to CASSWGQGTEAFF.